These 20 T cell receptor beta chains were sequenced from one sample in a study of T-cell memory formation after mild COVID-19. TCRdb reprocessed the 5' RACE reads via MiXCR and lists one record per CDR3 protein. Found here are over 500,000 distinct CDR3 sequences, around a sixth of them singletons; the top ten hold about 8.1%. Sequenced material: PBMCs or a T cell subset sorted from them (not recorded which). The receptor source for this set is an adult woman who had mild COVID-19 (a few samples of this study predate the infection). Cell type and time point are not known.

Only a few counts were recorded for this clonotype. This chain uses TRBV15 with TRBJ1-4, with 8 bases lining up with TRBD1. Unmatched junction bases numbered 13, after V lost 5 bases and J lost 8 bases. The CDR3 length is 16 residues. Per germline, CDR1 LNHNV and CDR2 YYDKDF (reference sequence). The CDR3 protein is CATSGSQGANREKLFF. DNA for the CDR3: TGTGCCACCAGCGGATCCCAGGGGGCAAATCGAGAAAAACTGTTTTTT.

The CDR3 sequence is CASSLDGQGYDYGYTF. CDR3 in DNA: TGCGCCAGCAGCTTGGATGGACAGGGGTACGACTATGGCTACACCTTC. This chain joins TRBV5-1 and TRBJ1-2, with 9 bases fitting TRBD1. Germline V gene data show CDR1 as SGHRS and CDR2 as YFSETQ. This CDR3 comprises 16 residues. J lost 3 bases, V lost 0 bases, and 6 bases had no gene match.

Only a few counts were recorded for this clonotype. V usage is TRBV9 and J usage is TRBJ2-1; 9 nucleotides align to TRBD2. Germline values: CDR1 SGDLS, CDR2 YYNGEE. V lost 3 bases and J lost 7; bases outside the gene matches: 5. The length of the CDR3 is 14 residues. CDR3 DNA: TGTGCCAGCAGCGCGAGTAGCGGGAGTAATGAGCAGTTCTTC. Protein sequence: CASSASSGSNEQFF.

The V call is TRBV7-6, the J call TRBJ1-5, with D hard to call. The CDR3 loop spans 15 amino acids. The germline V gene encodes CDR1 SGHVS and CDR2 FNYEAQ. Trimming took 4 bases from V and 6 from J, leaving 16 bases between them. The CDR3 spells CASSSEGSFGQPQHF. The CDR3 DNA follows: TGTGCCAGCAGCTCAGAGGGCAGTTTTGGTCAGCCCCAGCATTTT.

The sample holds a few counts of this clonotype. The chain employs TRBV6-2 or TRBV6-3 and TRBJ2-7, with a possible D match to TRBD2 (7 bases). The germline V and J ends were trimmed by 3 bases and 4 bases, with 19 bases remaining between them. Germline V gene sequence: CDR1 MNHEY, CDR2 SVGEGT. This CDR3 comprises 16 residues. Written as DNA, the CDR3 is TGTGCCAGCAGTTATGCGAGCGGGACAAACCCTTACGAGCAGTACTTC. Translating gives CASSYASGTNPYEQYF.

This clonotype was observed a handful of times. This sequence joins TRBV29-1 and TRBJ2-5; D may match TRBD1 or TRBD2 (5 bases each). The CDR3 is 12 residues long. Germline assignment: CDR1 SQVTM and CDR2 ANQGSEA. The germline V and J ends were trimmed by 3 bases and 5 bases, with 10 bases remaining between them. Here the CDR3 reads CSVEGDSETQYF. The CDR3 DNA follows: TGCAGCGTTGAGGGGGATTCGGAGACCCAGTACTTC.

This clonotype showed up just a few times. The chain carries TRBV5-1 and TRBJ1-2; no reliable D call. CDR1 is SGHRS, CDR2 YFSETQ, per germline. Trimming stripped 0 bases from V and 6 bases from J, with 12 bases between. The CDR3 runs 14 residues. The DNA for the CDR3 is TGCGCCAGCAGCTTGGGTGCTGGAGAGGATGGCTACACCTTC. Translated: CASSLGAGEDGYTF.

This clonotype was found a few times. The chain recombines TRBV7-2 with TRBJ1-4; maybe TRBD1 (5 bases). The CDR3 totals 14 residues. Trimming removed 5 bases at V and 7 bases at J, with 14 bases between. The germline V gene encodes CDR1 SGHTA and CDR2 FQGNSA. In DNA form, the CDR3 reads TGTGCCAGCAGCCCACAAGGAAGGGGTGAAAAACTGTTTTTT. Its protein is CASSPQGRGEKLFF.

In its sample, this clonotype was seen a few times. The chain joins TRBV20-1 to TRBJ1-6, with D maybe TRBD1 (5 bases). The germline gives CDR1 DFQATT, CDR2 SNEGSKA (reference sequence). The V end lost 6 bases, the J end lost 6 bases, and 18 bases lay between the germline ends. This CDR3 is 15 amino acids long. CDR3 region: CSALVGGAINSPLHF. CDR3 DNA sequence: TGCAGTGCCCTGGTGGGTGGGGCAATTAATTCACCCCTCCACTTT.

The chain's CDR3 is CASTNLDIANYEQYF. CDR3 in DNA: TGTGCCAGCACCAACCTGGACATCGCCAACTACGAGCAGTACTTC. The chain uses TRBV7-9 and TRBJ2-7, with a possible D match to TRBD1 (5 bases). Germline V gene lookup returns CDR1 SEHNR and CDR2 FQNEAQ (reference sequence). This CDR3 comprises 15 residues. V lost 7 bases and J lost 3, with 19 bases in between. The full variable domain, rest sourced from reference TRBV7-9 and TRBJ2-7, is DTGVSQNPRHKITKRGQNVTFRCDPISEHNRLYWYRQTLGQGPEFLTYFQNEAQLEKSRLLSDRFSAERPKGSFSTLEIQRTEQGDSAMYLCASTNLDIANYEQYFGPGTRLTVT.

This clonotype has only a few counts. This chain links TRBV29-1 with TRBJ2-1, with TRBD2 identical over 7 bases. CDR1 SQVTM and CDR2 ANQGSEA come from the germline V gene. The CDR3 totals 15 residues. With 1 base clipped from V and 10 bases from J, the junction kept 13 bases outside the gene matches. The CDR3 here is CSVEGVTSTAAEQFF. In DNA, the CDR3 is TGCAGCGTTGAAGGTGTGACTAGCACCGCGGCCGAGCAGTTCTTC.

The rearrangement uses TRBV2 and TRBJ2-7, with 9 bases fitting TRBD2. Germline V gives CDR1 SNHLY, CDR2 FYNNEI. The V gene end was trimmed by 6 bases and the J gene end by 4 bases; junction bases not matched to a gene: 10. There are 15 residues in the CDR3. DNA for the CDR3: TGTGCCAGCAGGATAACAGCGGGAGGCCCTTACGAGCAGTACTTC. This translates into CASRITAGGPYEQYF.

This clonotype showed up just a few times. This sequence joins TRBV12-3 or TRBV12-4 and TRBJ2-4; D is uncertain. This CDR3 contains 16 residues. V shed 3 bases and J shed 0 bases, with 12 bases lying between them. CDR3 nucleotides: TGTGCCAGCAGTTTTTTAACCTCGCTAGCCAAAAACATTCAGTACTTC. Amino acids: CASSFLTSLAKNIQYF.

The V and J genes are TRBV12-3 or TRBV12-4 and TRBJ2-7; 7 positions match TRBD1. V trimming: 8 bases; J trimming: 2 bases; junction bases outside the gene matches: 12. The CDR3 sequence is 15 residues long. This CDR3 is CASGLGDSSTYEQYF. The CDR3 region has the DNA TGTGCCAGCGGCCTCGGGGACAGTTCTACCTACGAGCAGTACTTC.

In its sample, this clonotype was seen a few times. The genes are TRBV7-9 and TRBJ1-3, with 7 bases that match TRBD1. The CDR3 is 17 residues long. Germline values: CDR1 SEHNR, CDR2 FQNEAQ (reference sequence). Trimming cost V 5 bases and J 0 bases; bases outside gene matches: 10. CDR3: CASSPRQGGASGNTIYF. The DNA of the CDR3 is TGTGCCAGCAGCCCGCGACAGGGTGGCGCCTCTGGAAACACCATATATTTT.

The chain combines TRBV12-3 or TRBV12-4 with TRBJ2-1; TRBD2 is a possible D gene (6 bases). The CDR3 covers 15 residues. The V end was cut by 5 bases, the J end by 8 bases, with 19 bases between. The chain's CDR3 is CASSQGLPGVDEQFF. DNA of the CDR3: TGTGCCAGCAGTCAGGGACTCCCTGGGGTCGATGAGCAGTTCTTC.

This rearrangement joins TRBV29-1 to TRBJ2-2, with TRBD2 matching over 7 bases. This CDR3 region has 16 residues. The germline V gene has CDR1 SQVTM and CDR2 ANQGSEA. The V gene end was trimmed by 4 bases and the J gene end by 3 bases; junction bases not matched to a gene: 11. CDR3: CSVGRGSGGHTGELFF. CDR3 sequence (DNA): TGCAGCGTTGGGCGGGGGAGCGGAGGACACACCGGGGAGCTGTTTTTT.

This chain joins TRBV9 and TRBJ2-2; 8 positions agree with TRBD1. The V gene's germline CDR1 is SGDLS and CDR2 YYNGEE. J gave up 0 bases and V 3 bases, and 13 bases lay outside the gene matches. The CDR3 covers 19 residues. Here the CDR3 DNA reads TGTGCCAGCAGCGGACGACAGGGGCAAGCTACCCCGAACACCGGGGAGCTGTTTTTT. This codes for CASSGRQGQATPNTGELFF.

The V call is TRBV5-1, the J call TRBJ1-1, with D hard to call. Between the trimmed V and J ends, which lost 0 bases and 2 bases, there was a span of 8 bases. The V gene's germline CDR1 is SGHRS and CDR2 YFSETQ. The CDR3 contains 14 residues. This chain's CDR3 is CASSLGDLNTEAFF. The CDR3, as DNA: TGCGCCAGCAGCTTGGGGGATCTCAACACTGAAGCTTTCTTT.

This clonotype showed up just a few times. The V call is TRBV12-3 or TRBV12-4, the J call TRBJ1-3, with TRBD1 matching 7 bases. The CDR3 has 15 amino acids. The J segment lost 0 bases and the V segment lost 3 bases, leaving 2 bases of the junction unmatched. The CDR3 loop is CASSLYRGSGNTIYF. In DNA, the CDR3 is TGTGCCAGCAGTTTGTACAGGGGCTCTGGAAACACCATATATTTT.